This TCR beta chain was captured in a study of human T cells and chemical hapten exposure. As for time point: patch test 1, 2 weeks after DPC sensitization. Treatment specified: therapeutic diphenylcyclopropenone sensitization with weekly scalp DPC. The table lists this clonotype with many counts. The antigen remains unidentified. Whole-study findings and limits: Donors' alopecia may make their immune response differ from healthy people's.

The library put unique molecular identifiers onto individual cDNA molecules. Under the authors' procedure: Sample TCR counts, which ranged from about 23,224 to 700,000, had a median of approximately 100,000. TCRdb re-called the RACE reads with MiXCR, one entry per CDR3 protein. The authors' filters were not applied to this entry. This table holds about 340,000 distinct CDR3 sequences, approximately 6.3% found once. The receptor's source is a young woman with alopecia areata. Some clones in this sample may be carry-over from other donors' samples. Sequenced here: whole blood, sampled in connection with sensitization to the hapten diphenylcyclopropenone (DPC).

CDR3 bases: TGTGCCAGCAGCTTAGTAACGAGGAACAATGAGCAGTTCTTC. This sequence encodes CASSLVTRNNEQFF. The gene calls are TRBV7-2 and TRBJ2-1; D call uncertain. V was cut by 1 base and J by 5 bases, with 9 bases left in between. This CDR3 is 14 amino acids long. The germline V gene encodes CDR1 SGHTA and CDR2 FQGNSA.